Following are 10 T cell receptor gamma chains from one sample sequenced in a study of Vδ1+ human thymocytes. Study results and caveats: Thymic TRG and TRD repertoires appeared highly polyclonal, with Gaussian CDR3 length distributions.

No antigens are known for them. Extracted RNA was reverse transcribed into cDNA. Multiplex PCR used pooled V-gene forward primers and a constant-region reverse primer to amplify CDR3s. TCRdb called clones anew from the multiplex PCR reads with CATT. The table lists about 36,000 gamma-chain clones, roughly 21% of them singletons. Sequencing was performed on Vdelta1+ gamma-delta thymocytes from the thymus. Subset noted: FACS-sorted CD3+ TCRalphabeta- TCRVdelta1+ TCRVdelta2- thymocytes. The receptors shown here come from a girl less than two years old who had congenital heart surgery.

This clone was seen more than once but under ten times. V usage is TRGV8 and J usage is TRGJ1 or TRGJ2. CDR3 length equals 12 residues. V shed 5 bases and J 9 bases; nucleotides not matched to a gene: 10. Germline CDR1 VENAVY, CDR2 YDSYNSRV. CDR3 residues: CATWAHCSKKLF. CDR3 coding DNA: TGTGCCACCTGGGCCCATTGTTCTAAGAAACTCTTT.

This clone has a handful of counts. The sample has other DNA sequences that encode this CDR3 too. The chain is built from TRGV9 and TRGJ1 or TRGJ2. This CDR3 comprises 13 residues. The germline CDR1 and CDR2 sequences are GITISATS and ISYDGTV (reference sequence). V was pared by 2 bases and J by 4 bases, with 5 bases of the junction left unmatched. The CDR3 sequence is CALWEARYYKKLF. As DNA, the CDR3 is TGTGCCTTGTGGGAGGCCCGATATTATAAGAAACTCTTT.

The chain uses TRGV8 and TRGJ1 or TRGJ2. Germline V CDR1 and CDR2: VENAVY, YDSYNSRV. The CDR3 length is 15 residues. V gave up 2 bases and J gave up 7 bases; unmatched junction bases: 14. CDR3: CATWDKGGRKYKKLF. The CDR3 bases are TGTGCCACCTGGGATAAGGGAGGCCGAAAATATAAGAAACTCTTT.

This clone has only a few counts. The chain combines TRGV9 with TRGJ1 or TRGJ2. Germline assignment: CDR1 GITISATS and CDR2 ISYDGTV (reference sequence). CDR3 length equals 13 residues. V was clipped by 0 bases and J by 13 bases; unmatched bases: 12. The CDR3 sequence is CALWEVFSRTKLF. CDR3 nucleotides: TGTGCCTTGTGGGAGGTGTTTTCCAGAACTAAACTCTTT.

The chain is built from TRGV8 and TRGJP2. Germline V gene sequence: CDR1 VENAVY, CDR2 YDSYNSRV. This CDR3 is 15 amino acids long. V dropped 2 bases and J dropped 0; count of bases not matched to a gene: 3. CDR3 protein: CATWDTDSSDWIKTF. CDR3 nucleotide sequence: TGTGCCACCTGGGATACGGATAGTAGTGATTGGATCAAGACGTTT.

This clone has just one count. The chain joins TRGV8 to TRGJ1 or TRGJ2. With V trimmed by 0 bases and J by 0 bases, 8 bases remained unmatched. This CDR3 has 16 residues. Germline V CDR1 and CDR2: VENAVY, YDSYNSRV. CDR3 sequence reads: CATWDRPVGNYYKKLF. For the CDR3, the DNA is TGTGCCACCTGGGATAGGCCGGTGGGGAATTATTATAAGAAACTCTTT.

Comment on this clone: Additional DNA sequences in this sample encode the identical CDR3. The V and J genes are TRGV5 and TRGJ1 or TRGJ2. This CDR3 is built from 10 residues. V dropped 3 bases and J dropped 12; count of bases not matched to a gene: 5. From germline, CDR1 is VINAFY and CDR2 YDVSNSKD. The DNA for the CDR3 is TGTGCCACCTGGGACGGCCCGAAACTCTTT. This translates into CATWDGPKLF.

V is TRGV8 and J is TRGJP1. V lost 4 bases to trimming and J lost 12 bases; unmatched junction nucleotides: 2. Germline V gene data show CDR1 as VENAVY and CDR2 as YDSYNSRV. The CDR3 spans 10 residues. The CDR3 spells CATWEGFKIF. The CDR3 DNA follows: TGTGCCACCTGGGAGGGGTTCAAGATATTT.

This clone showed up just a few times. The chain recombines TRGV9 with TRGJ1 or TRGJ2. Germline V CDR1 and CDR2: GITISATS, ISYDGTV (reference sequence). The CDR3 spans 13 residues. V dropped 6 bases and J dropped 6; count of bases not matched to a gene: 11. The CDR3 coding sequence is TGTGCCTTGTGGACCCCTCAGTCTTATAAGAAACTCTTT. Its translation: CALWTPQSYKKLF.

The chain links TRGV2 to TRGJP2. The germline gives CDR1 EGSNGY, CDR2 YDSYNSKV. Trimming at V came to 5 bases and at J to 3 bases, leaving 15 bases not matched to a gene. The CDR3 contains 17 residues. CDR3 sequence reads: CATWAGPIGGSDWIKTF. As DNA, the CDR3 is TGTGCCACCTGGGCCGGACCTATTGGAGGTAGTGATTGGATCAAGACGTTT.